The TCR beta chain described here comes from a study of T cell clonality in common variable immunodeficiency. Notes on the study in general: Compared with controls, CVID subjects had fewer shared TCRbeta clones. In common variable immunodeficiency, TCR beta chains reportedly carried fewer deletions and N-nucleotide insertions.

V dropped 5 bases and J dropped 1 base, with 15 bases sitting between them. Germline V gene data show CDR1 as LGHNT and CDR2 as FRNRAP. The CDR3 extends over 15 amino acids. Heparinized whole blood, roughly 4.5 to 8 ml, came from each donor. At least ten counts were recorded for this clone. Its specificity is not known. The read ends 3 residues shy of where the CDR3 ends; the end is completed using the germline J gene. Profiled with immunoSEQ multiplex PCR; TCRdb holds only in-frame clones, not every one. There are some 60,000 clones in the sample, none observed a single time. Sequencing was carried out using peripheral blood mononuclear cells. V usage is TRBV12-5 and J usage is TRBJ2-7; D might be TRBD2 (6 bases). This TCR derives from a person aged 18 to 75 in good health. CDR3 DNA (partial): TGTGCTAGTGGTGACCTCCGGGACTGGTCCTACGAG. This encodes CASGDLRDWSYE. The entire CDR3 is CASGDLRDWSYEQYF.